The 21 T cell receptor beta chains below all came from one sample that was sequenced in a study of siplizumab effects on memory and regulatory T cells. TCRdb keeps only in-frame clones here, not all; method: immunoSEQ multiplex PCR. The data contain over 85,000 clones, roughly 92% of them singletons. The sample comprised CD4+ T cells sorted from blood. These receptors all come from a human donor in good health.

This sequence joins TRBV19 and TRBJ2-5, with D perhaps TRBD2 (7 bases). Germline-derived CDR1 and CDR2 are LNHDA and SQIVND (reference sequence). CDR3 length equals 14 residues. Trimming stripped 4 bases from V and 1 base from J, with 10 bases between. The CDR3 bases are TGTGCCAGTAGTACGGGGGGCGGCCAAGAGACCCAGTACTTC. This translates into CASSTGGGQETQYF.

The chain couples TRBV19 to TRBJ1-2; TRBD1 aligns across 7 bases. The V and J ends lost 3 bases and 13 bases, in that order; junction bases with no gene match: 8. Per the germline V gene, CDR1 is LNHDA and CDR2 is SQIVND (reference sequence). This CDR3 has 12 amino acids. DNA for the CDR3: TGTGCCAGTAGTATCGGTCGACAGGGCCCCACCTTC. Translation: CASSIGRQGPTF.

The V call is TRBV9, the J call TRBJ1-4; 7 bases map to TRBD1. The J segment lost 8 bases and the V segment lost 3 bases, leaving 4 bases of the junction unmatched. CDR3 size: 13 residues. The germline V gene encodes CDR1 SGDLS and CDR2 YYNGEE. Written as DNA, the CDR3 is TGTGCCAGCAGCGCCGGGACAGTCGAAAAACTGTTTTTT. Amino acid sequence: CASSAGTVEKLFF.

The gene calls are TRBV18 and TRBJ2-5, with 8 bases matching TRBD1. J gave up 1 base and V 3 bases, and 10 bases lay outside the gene matches. The CDR3 loop spans 17 amino acids. Germline loops: CDR1 KGHSH, CDR2 LQKENI. In nucleotides, the CDR3 is TGTGCCAGCTCACCGCCGAGGACAGGGACCATCCAAGAGACCCAGTACTTC. Protein: CASSPPRTGTIQETQYF.

The chain uses TRBV5-4 and TRBJ2-5; TRBD2 aligns across 7 bases. Gene TRBJ2-7 matches the end of the DNA better, so the J call may be wrong. CDR1 is SGHNT and CDR2 is YYREEE in the germline V gene (reference sequence). The CDR3 has 15 amino acids. The CDR3 nucleotides read TGTGCCAGCAGCTTGAGGTCTAGCGGATACTACGAGCAGTACTTC. Protein product: CASSLRSSGYYEQYF.

The chain carries TRBV15 and TRBJ2-1; TRBD2 matches 9 bases. CDR1 and CDR2 from the germline V gene are LNHNV and YYDKDF (reference sequence). V gave up 0 bases and J gave up 8 bases; unmatched junction bases: 11. CDR3 size: 17 residues. The CDR3 bases are TGTGCCACCAGCAGAGATAAGGCTAGCGGGATTTGGGATGAGCAGTTCTTC. Translated, it gives CATSRDKASGIWDEQFF.

This clone was seen a single time. The rearrangement links TRBV7-9 to TRBJ2-5, with a tentative D call TRBD1 (6 bases). The CDR3 is 14 amino acids. CDR1 is SEHNR and CDR2 is FQNEAQ in the germline V gene (reference sequence). With 3 bases removed from V and 0 bases from J, the gap between germline ends came to 8 bases. CDR3 loop: CASSFQGYQETQYF. For the CDR3, the DNA is TGTGCCAGCAGCTTCCAGGGGTACCAAGAGACCCAGTACTTC.

CDR3 protein: CASSQRGGRSNQPQHF. The CDR3 DNA follows: TGTGCCAGCAGCCAGCGAGGGGGACGGAGCAATCAGCCCCAGCATTTT. V gene TRBV6-6 combines with J gene TRBJ1-5; TRBD1 might be the D (6 bases). Trimming took 6 bases from V and 1 from J, leaving 16 bases between them. This CDR3 comprises 16 residues. Germline V gene lookup returns CDR1 MNHNY and CDR2 SVGAGI (reference sequence).

The rearrangement links TRBV6-6 to TRBJ2-3, with D possibly TRBD2 on 7 matching bases. Germline V CDR1 and CDR2: MNHNY, SVGAGI (reference sequence). Trimming pared 5 bases from V and 4 bases from J, leaving 13 bases between. This CDR3 has 14 residues. The CDR3 nucleotides read TGTGCCAGCAGTCCCACGGGGGGCCCAGATACGCAGTATTTT. Its translation is CASSPTGGPDTQYF.

This clone was counted a single time. The chain employs TRBV11-2 and TRBJ2-7, with D tentatively TRBD1 (6 bases). This CDR3 has 19 residues. The germline V gene has CDR1 SGHAT and CDR2 FQNNGV. Trimming took off 2 bases at V and 2 bases at J, with 25 bases between the two ends. CDR3 region: CASSLTGSTETGTPYEQYF. DNA of the CDR3: TGTGCCAGCAGCTTAACGGGGTCTACCGAGACAGGAACCCCCTACGAGCAGTACTTC.

The V and J genes are TRBV18 and TRBJ2-2; 7 nucleotides match TRBD1. V lost 3 bases and J lost 0; bases outside the gene matches: 10. The CDR3 is 18 residues long. The germline gives CDR1 KGHSH, CDR2 LQKENI. CDR3 bases: TGTGCCAGCTCACCTCAGACAGGGATGCGGGCGAACACCGGGGAGCTGTTTTTT. Translated: CASSPQTGMRANTGELFF.

This chain uses TRBV5-1 with TRBJ2-1, with 9 bases aligning to TRBD2. V gave up 3 bases and J gave up 0 bases; unmatched junction bases: 10. Germline V gives CDR1 SGHRS, CDR2 YFSETQ. The CDR3 totals 18 residues. CDR3 sequence: CASSSRETSGSSYNEQFF. CDR3 bases: TGCGCCAGCAGCTCCCGAGAGACTAGCGGCAGCTCCTACAATGAGCAGTTCTTC.

The chain employs TRBV19 and TRBJ1-1, with D perhaps TRBD1 (5 bases). CDR1 and CDR2 from the germline V gene are LNHDA and SQIVND (reference sequence). The CDR3 spans 13 residues. V dropped 3 bases and J dropped 4 bases, with 9 bases sitting between them. The chain's CDR3 is CASSMAQGTEAFF. CDR3 bases: TGTGCCAGTAGTATGGCGCAGGGCACTGAAGCTTTCTTT.

The chain joins TRBV5-8 to TRBJ2-1; TRBD2 aligns across 8 bases. This CDR3 region has 16 residues. The germline CDR1 and CDR2 sequences are SGHTS and YDEGEE. Trimming removed 4 bases from V and 0 bases from J; junction bases left unmatched: 6. The DNA of the CDR3 is TGTGCCAGCAGCCCAACGGGGGGGTACTCCTACAATGAGCAGTTCTTC. This sequence encodes CASSPTGGYSYNEQFF.

The V and J genes are TRBV6-1 and TRBJ1-1; D possibly corresponds to TRBD1 (5 bases). Germline CDR1 MNHNS, CDR2 SASEGT. The CDR3 extends over 13 amino acids. The V and J ends lost 5 bases and 4 bases respectively, with 11 bases between them. The CDR3 region has the DNA TGTGCCAGCAGTTTTCAGGGACGCACTGAAGCTTTCTTT. Protein: CASSFQGRTEAFF.

The rearrangement joins TRBV5-1 to TRBJ1-4; D not resolved. V lost 0 bases and J 0 bases, leaving 9 bases between the germline ends. Germline-derived CDR1 and CDR2 are SGHRS and YFSETQ. This CDR3 spans 16 amino acids. The CDR3 spells CASSLAQSATNEKLFF. In nucleotides, the CDR3 is TGCGCCAGCAGCTTGGCTCAGAGCGCAACTAATGAAAAACTGTTTTTT.

The rearrangement joins TRBV6-1 to TRBJ1-2, with 7 positions matching TRBD1. This CDR3 spans 12 amino acids. Germline trimming cut 5 bases from V and 10 bases from J; bases unmatched to any gene: 7. Germline values: CDR1 MNHNS, CDR2 SASEGT. The CDR3 DNA follows: TGTGCCAGCAGTCCTCGACAGGGTTCCTACACCTTC. Residues: CASSPRQGSYTF.

V and J are TRBV30 and TRBJ1-1, with D unclear. The ends were cut back, 4 bases at V and 6 bases at J, with 9 bases in the middle. In germline, CDR1 is GTSNPN, CDR2 SVGIG (reference sequence). This CDR3 is built from 11 residues. The DNA for the CDR3 is TGTGCCTGGACCCCAGTTTCTGAAGCTTTCTTT. Its protein is CAWTPVSEAFF.

V usage is TRBV25-1 and J usage is TRBJ2-7; the D gene is possibly TRBD1 (6 bases). Trimming removed 3 bases from V and 3 bases from J, with 12 bases in between. The length of the CDR3 is 14 residues. Germline loops: CDR1 MGHDK, CDR2 SYGVNS. DNA of the CDR3: TGTGCCAGCAGTGATTCCGGGACACTCTACGAGCAGTACTTC. Its protein is CASSDSGTLYEQYF.

This chain connects TRBV30 to TRBJ1-5, with D hard to call. Trimming pared 0 bases from V and 1 base from J, leaving 10 bases between. The length of the CDR3 is 15 residues. Germline values: CDR1 GTSNPN, CDR2 SVGIG (reference sequence). CDR3 in DNA: TGTGCCTGGAGTGTTGGCAGTGCGAGCAATCAGCCCCAGCATTTT. As protein: CAWSVGSASNQPQHF.

The chain employs TRBV27 and TRBJ1-5; D is perhaps TRBD1 (5 bases). Trimming took off 2 bases at V and 2 bases at J, with 10 bases between the two ends. The CDR3 spans 15 residues. Germline V CDR1 and CDR2: MNHEY, SMNVEV (reference sequence). CDR3 DNA: TGTGCCAGCAGTTTAGCTGGGACGGGCAATCAGCCCCAGCATTTT. It is translated as CASSLAGTGNQPQHF.